This section outlines one TCR beta chain sequence together with its context. No antigen is known for it. Memory CD4+ T cells were sorted as CD4+CD45RO+CD25- cells. Regarding the study as a whole: Tumor Treg TCRs overlapped most with tumor naive CD4+ cells. The TCR gene usage of tumor memory CD4+ T cells clustered together with blood and lymph node memory CD4+ cells and with lymph node naive CD4+ cells.

The germline V gene encodes CDR1 MNHNY and CDR2 SVGAGI (reference sequence). The CDR3 runs 15 residues. V trimming: 6 bases; J trimming: 1 base; junction bases outside the gene matches: 4. Semi-nested PCR with Nested Universal Primer A followed constant-region reverse priming of full-length variable regions. TCRdb re-called the 5' RACE reads through MiXCR, storing one row per CDR3 protein. Counted here are tens of thousands of distinct CDR3 sequences, around a fifth occurring once; the ten biggest clones make up just under 3%. Material for sequencing was memory CD4+ T cells sorted from a lymph node. Subset meaning: memory CD4+ T cells, CD4+CD45RO+CD25-. This TCR was recovered from a female donor with breast cancer. V is TRBV6-6 and J is TRBJ1-5; 9 nucleotides match TRBD1. The CDR3 region is CASSVTGGSNQPQHF. In DNA, the CDR3 is TGTGCCAGCAGCGTGACAGGGGGAAGCAATCAGCCCCAGCATTTT.